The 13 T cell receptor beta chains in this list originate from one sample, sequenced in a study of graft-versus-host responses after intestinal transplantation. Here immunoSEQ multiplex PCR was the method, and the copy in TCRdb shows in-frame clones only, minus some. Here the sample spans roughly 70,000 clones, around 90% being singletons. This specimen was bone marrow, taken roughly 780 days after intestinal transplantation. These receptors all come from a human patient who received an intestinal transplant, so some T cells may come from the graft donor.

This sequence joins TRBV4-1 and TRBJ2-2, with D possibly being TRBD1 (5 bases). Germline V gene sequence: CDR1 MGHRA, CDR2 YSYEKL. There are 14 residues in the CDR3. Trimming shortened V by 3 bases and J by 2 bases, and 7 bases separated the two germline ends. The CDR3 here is CASSQTVNTGELFF. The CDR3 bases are TGCGCCAGCAGCCAGACAGTCAACACCGGGGAGCTGTTTTTT.

CDR3 DNA: TGTGCCAGTAGTCCCGACAGGGGGCAAGACGAGCAGTACTTC. This sequence encodes CASSPDRGQDEQYF. The V and J genes are TRBV19 and TRBJ2-7; 10 positions agree with TRBD1. CDR1 and CDR2 (germline): LNHDA, SQIVND (reference sequence). After removal of 5 bases from V and 5 bases from J, the junction contained 6 bases not matched to a gene. The CDR3 sequence is 14 residues long.

CDR3 residues: CASSDSGQVHYGYTF. The CDR3 DNA reads as TGTGCCAGCAGTGATTCGGGACAGGTCCACTATGGCTACACCTTC. V and J are TRBV6-1 and TRBJ1-2; TRBD1 matches at 8 bases. The CDR3 runs 15 residues. CDR1 is MNHNS, CDR2 SASEGT, per germline. The V segment lost 3 bases and the J segment 3 bases; nucleotides outside the gene matches: 6.

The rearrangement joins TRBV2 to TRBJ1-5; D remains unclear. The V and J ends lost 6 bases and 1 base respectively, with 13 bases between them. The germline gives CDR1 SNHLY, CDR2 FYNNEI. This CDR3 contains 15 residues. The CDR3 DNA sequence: TGTGCCAGCAGGGTGGAAGCAGAGAGCAATCAGCCCCAGCATTTT. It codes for CASRVEAESNQPQHF. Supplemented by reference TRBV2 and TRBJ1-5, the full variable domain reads EPEVTQTPSHQVTQMGQEVILRCVPISNHLYFYWYRQILGQKVEFLVSFYNNEISEKSEIFDDQFSVERPDGSNFTLKIRSTKLEDSAMYFCASRVEAESNQPQHFGDGTRLSIL.

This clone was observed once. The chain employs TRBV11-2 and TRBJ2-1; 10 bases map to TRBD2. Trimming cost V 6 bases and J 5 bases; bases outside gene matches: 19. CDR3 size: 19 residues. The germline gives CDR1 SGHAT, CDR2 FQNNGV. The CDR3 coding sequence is TGTGCCAGCAGGCTGCACGGAAGAGCGGGAGGGCCTCTAGACAATGAGCAGTTCTTC. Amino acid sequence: CASRLHGRAGGPLDNEQFF.

The CDR3 sequence: CASSSGTGRPYNEQFF. In DNA form, the CDR3 reads TGTGCCAGCAGTTCCGGGACAGGGAGACCCTACAATGAGCAGTTCTTC. V usage is TRBV6-5 and J usage is TRBJ2-1, with 9 bases identical to TRBD1. With 4 bases clipped from V and 2 bases from J, the junction kept 6 bases outside the gene matches. The germline gives CDR1 MNHEY, CDR2 SVGAGI. This CDR3 region has 16 residues.

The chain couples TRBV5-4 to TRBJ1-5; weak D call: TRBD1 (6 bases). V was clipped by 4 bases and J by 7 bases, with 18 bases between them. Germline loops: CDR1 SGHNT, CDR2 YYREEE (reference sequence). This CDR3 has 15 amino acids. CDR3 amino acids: CASSNPGQKGQPQHF. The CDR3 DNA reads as TGTGCCAGCAGCAACCCAGGACAGAAAGGGCAGCCCCAGCATTTT.

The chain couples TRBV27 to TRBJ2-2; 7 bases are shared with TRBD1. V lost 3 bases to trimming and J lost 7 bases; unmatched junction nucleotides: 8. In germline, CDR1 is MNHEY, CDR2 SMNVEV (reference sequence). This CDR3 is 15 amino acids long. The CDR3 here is CASSFTLQGDGELFF. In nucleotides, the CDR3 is TGTGCCAGCAGTTTTACCCTCCAGGGGGACGGGGAGCTGTTTTTT.

This CDR3 is CASSPRGSYEQYF. The DNA for the CDR3 is TGTGCCAGCTCACCACGGGGCAGCTACGAGCAGTACTTC. This chain joins TRBV18 and TRBJ2-7; D perhaps matches TRBD1 (5 bases). CDR1 and CDR2 (germline): KGHSH, LQKENI. This CDR3 region has 13 residues. The V end lost 1 base, the J end lost 3 bases, and 7 bases lay between the germline ends.

CDR3: CATSRVGSNQPQHF. DNA for the CDR3: TGTGCCACCAGCAGAGTGGGCAGTAATCAGCCCCAGCATTTT. J is TRBJ1-5 and V is TRBV15; no reliable D call. Trimming shortened V by 1 base and J by 4 bases, and 8 bases separated the two germline ends. Germline CDR1 reads LNHNV; CDR2 reads YYDKDF (reference sequence). This CDR3 region has 14 residues.

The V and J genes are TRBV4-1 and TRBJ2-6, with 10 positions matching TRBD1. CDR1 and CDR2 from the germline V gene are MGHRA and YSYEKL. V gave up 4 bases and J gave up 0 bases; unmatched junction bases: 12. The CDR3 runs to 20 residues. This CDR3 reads CASSPGTGEVLGSGANVLTF. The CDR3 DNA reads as TGCGCCAGCAGCCCTGGGACAGGGGAGGTGTTAGGCTCTGGGGCCAACGTCCTGACTTTC.

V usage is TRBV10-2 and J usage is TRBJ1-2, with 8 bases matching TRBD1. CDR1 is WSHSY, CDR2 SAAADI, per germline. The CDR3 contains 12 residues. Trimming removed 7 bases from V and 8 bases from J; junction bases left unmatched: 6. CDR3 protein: CASMRTGKGYTF. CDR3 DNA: TGCGCCAGCATGCGGACAGGGAAAGGCTACACCTTC.

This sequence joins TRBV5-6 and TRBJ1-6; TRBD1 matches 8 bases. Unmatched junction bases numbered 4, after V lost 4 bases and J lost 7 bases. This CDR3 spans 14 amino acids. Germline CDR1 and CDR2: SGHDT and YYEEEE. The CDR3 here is CASSLDRDNSPLHF. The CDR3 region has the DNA TGTGCCAGCAGCCTGGACAGGGACAATTCACCCCTCCACTTT.